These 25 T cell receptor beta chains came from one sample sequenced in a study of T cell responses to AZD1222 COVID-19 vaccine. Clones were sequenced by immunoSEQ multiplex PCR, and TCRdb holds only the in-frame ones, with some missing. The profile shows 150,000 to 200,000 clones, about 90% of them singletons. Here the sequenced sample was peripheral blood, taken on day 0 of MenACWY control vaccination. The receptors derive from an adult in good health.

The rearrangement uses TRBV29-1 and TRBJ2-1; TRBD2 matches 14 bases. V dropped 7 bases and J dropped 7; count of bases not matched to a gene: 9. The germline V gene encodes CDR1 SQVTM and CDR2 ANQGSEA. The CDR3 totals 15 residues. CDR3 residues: CSAGTSGSMGNEQFF. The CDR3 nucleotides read TGCAGCGCAGGGACTAGCGGGAGTATGGGAAATGAGCAGTTCTTC.

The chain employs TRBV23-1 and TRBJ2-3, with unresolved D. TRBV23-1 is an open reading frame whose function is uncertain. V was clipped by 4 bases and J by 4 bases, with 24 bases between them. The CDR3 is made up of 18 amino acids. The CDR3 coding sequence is TGCGCCAGCAGTCCTACCCGGTGCGGTCCGCCAATCGCAGATACGCAGTATTTT. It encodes CASSPTRCGPPIADTQYF.

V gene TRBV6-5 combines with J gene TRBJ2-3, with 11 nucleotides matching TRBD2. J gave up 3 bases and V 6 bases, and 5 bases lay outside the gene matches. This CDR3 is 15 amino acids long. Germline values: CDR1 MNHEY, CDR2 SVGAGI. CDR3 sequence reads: CASSLGLAETDTQYF. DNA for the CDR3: TGTGCCAGCAGCCTGGGACTAGCGGAGACAGATACGCAGTATTTT.

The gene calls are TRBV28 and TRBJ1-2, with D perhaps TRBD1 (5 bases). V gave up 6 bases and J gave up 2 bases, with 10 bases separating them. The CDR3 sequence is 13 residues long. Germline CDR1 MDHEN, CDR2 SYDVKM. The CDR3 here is CASSAGGNYGYTF. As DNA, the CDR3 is TGTGCCAGCAGCGCCGGGGGGAACTATGGCTACACCTTC.

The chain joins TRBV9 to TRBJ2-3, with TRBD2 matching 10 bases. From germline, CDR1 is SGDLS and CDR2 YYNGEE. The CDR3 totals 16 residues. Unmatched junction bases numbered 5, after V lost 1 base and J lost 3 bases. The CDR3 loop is CASSVSSGRSTDTQYF. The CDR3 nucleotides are TGTGCCAGCAGCGTATCTAGCGGGAGATCGACAGATACGCAGTATTTT.

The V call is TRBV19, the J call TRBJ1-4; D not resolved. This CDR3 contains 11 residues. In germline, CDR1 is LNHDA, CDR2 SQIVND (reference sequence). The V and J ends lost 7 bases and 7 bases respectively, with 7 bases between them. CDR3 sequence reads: CASTEAEKLFF. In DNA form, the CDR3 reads TGTGCCAGTACGGAAGCTGAAAAACTGTTTTTT. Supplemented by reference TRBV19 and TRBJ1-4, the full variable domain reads DGGITQSPKYLFRKEGQNVTLSCEQNLNHDAMYWYRQDPGQGLRLIYYSQIVNDFQKGDIAEGYSVSREKKESFPLTVTSAQKNPTAFYLCASTEAEKLFFGSGTQLSVL.

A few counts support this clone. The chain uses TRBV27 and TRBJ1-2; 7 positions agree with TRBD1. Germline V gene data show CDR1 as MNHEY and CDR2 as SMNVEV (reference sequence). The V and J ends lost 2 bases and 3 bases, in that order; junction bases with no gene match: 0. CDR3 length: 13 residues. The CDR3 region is CASSLTGDYGYTF. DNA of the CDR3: TGTGCCAGCAGTTTAACAGGGGACTATGGCTACACCTTC.

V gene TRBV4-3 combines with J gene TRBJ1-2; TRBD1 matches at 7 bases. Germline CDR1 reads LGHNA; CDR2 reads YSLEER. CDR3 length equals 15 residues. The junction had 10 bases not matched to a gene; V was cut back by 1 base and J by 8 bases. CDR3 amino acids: CASSQVRSTGTGYTF. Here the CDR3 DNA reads TGCGCCAGCAGCCAAGTCCGATCGACAGGGACCGGCTACACCTTC.

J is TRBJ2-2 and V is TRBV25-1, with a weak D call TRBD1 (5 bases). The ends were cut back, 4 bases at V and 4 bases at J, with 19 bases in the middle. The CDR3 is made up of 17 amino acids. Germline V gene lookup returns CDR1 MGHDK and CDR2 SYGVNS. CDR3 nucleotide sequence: TGTGCCAGCAGTGCCACGTCAAGTTTTAGGGGCACCGGGGAGCTGTTTTTT. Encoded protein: CASSATSSFRGTGELFF.

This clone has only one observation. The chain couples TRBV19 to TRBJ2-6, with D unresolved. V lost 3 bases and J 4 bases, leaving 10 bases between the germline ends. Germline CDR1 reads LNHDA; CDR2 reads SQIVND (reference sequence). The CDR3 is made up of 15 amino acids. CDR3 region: CASSIIGRGANVLTF. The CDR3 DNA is TGTGCCAGTAGTATTATAGGTCGGGGGGCCAACGTCCTGACTTTC.

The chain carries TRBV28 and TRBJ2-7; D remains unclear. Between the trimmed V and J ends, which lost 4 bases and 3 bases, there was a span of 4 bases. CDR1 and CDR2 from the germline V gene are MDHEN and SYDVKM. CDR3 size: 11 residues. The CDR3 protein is CASSSYYEQYF. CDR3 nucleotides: TGTGCCAGCAGTTCGTACTACGAGCAGTACTTC.

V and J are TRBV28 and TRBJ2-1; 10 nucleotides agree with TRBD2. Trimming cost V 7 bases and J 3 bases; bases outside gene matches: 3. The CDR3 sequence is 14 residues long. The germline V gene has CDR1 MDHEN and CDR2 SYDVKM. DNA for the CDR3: TGTGCCAGCACCACTAGCGGGATCTACAATGAGCAGTTCTTC. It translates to CASTTSGIYNEQFF.

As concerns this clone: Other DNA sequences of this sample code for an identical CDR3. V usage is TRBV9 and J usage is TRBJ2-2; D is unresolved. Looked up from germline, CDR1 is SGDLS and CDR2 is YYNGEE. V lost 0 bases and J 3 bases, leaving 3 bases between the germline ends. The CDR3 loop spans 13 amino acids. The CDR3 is CASSVAYTGELFF. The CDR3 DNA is TGTGCCAGCAGCGTAGCATACACCGGGGAGCTGTTTTTT. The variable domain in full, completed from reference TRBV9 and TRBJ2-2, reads DSGVTQTPKHLITATGQRVTLRCSPRSGDLSVYWYQQSLDQGLQFLIQYYNGEERAKGNILERFSAQQFPDLHSELNLSSLELGDSALYFCASSVAYTGELFFGEGSRLTVL.

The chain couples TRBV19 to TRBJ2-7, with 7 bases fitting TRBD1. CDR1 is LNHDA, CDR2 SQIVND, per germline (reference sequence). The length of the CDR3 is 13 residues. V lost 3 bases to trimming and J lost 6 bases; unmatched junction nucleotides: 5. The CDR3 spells CASSIKRTGEQYF. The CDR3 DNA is TGTGCCAGTAGTATCAAAAGGACAGGCGAGCAGTACTTC.

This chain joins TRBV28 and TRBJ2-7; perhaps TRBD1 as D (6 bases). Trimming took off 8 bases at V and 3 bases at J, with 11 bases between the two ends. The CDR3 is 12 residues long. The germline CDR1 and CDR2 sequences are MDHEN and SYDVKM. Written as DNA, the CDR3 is TGTGCCAGCGGGGGCGGCGTCTACGAGCAGTACTTC. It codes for CASGGGVYEQYF.

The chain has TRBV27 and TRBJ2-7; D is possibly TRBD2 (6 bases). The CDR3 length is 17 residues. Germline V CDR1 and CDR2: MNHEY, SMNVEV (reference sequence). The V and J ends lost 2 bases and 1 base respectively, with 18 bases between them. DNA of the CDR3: TGTGCCAGCAGTTTAAGGCCACTAGCTGTTGGATCCTACGAGCAGTACTTC. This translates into CASSLRPLAVGSYEQYF.

The CDR3 DNA reads TGTGCCAGCAGTTTAGGTAGGGGTGAGCAGTTCTTC. Amino acid sequence: CASSLGRGEQFF. This sequence joins TRBV28 and TRBJ2-1; the D gene is possibly TRBD1 (5 bases). Germline assignment: CDR1 MDHEN and CDR2 SYDVKM. V dropped 2 bases and J dropped 9 bases, with 8 bases sitting between them. The CDR3 totals 12 residues.

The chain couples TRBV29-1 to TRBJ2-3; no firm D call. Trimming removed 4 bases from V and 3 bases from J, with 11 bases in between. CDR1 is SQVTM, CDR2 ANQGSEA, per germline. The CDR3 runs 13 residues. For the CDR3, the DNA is TGCAGCGTTGCCGGACGGGCTACAGATACGCAGTATTTT. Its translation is CSVAGRATDTQYF.

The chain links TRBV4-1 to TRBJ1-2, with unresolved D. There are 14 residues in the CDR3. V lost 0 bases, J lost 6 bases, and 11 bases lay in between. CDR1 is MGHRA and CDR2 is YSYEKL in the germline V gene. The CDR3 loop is CASSQEGSINGYTF. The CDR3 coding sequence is TGCGCCAGCAGCCAAGAAGGATCGATCAATGGCTACACCTTC.

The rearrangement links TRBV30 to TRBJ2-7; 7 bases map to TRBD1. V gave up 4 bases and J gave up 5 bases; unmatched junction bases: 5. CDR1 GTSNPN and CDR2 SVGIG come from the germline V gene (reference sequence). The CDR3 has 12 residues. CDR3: CAWTTGAHEQYF. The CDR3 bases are TGTGCCTGGACTACAGGGGCCCACGAGCAGTACTTC. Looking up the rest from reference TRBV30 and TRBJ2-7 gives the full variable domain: SQTIHQWPATLVQPVGSPLSLECTVEGTSNPNLYWYRQAAGRGLQLLFYSVGIGQISSEVPQNLSASRPQDRQFILSSKKLLLSDSGFYLCAWTTGAHEQYFGPGTRLTVT.

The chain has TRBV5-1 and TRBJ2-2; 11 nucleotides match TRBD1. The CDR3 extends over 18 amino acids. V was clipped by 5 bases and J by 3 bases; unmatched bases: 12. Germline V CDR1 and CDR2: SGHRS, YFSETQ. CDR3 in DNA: TGCGCCAGCAGACCTCGACCGCCGGGACAGGGGGACACCGGGGAGCTGTTTTTT. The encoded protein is CASRPRPPGQGDTGELFF. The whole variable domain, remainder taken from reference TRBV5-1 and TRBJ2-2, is KAGVTQTPRYLIKTRGQQVTLSCSPISGHRSVSWYQQTPGQGLQFLFEYFSETQRNKGNFPGRFSGRQFSNSRSEMNVSTLELGDSALYLCASRPRPPGQGDTGELFFGEGSRLTVL.

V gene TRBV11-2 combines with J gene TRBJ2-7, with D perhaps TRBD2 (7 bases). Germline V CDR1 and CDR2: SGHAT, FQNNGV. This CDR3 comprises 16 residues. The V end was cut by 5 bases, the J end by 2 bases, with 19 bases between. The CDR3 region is CASSLTTGGGTYEQYF. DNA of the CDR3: TGTGCCAGCAGCCTCACCACGGGGGGCGGAACCTACGAGCAGTACTTC.

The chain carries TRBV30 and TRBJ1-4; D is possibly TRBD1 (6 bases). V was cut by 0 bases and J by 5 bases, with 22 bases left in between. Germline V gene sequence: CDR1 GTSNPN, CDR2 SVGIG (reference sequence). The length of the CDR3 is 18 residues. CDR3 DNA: TGTGCCTGGAGTGTGGCCGGGGGCGCTGGGACTGGGAATGAAAAACTGTTTTTT. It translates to CAWSVAGGAGTGNEKLFF.

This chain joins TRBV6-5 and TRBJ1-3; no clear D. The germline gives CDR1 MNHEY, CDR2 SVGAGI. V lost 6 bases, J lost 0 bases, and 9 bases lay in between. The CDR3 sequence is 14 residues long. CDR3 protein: CASSPTLSGNTIYF. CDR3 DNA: TGTGCCAGCAGCCCGACCCTCTCTGGAAACACCATATATTTT.

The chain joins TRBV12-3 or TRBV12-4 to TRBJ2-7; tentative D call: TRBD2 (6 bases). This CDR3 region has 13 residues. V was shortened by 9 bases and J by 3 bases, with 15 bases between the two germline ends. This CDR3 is CASGLGGLYEQYF. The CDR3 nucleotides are TGTGCCAGTGGGCTGGGGGGACTCTACGAGCAGTACTTC.